The subject of this entry is one TCR beta chain. Sequencing was performed with immunoSEQ multiplex PCR; in TCRdb, only in-frame clones are kept and a portion is missing. The table lists a few hundred thousand clones, roughly 87% of them singletons, with 2.5% to 3% in the top ten. This sample was taken from a study of blood T cell repertoires in COVID-19. Clinical histories supplied by participants themselves formed the basis of cohort assignment. Germline V gene lookup returns CDR1 SGHRS and CDR2 YFSETQ. This CDR3 is built from 14 residues. After removal of 3 bases from V and 4 bases from J, the junction contained 5 bases not matched to a gene.

The sequencing input was PBMCs or T cells enriched from blood (not recorded which). This clonotype originated in a woman aged 25 to 45 who had recovered from COVID-19. The V gene is TRBV5-1, the J gene TRBJ2-5; the match to TRBD1 covers 8 bases. CDR3 region: CASSYGTGRETQYF. DNA of the CDR3: TGCGCCAGCAGCTACGGGACAGGACGAGAGACCCAGTACTTC.